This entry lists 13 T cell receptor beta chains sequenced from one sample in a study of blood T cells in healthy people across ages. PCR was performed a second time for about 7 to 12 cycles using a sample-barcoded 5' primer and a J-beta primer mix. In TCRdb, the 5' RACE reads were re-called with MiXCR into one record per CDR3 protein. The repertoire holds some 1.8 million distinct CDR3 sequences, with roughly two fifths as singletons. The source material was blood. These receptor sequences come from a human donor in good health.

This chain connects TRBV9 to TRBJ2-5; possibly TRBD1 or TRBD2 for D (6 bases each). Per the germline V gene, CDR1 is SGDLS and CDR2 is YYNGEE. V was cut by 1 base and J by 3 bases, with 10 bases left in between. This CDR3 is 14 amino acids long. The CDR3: CASSVMGGEETQYF. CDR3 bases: TGTGCCAGCAGCGTAATGGGGGGCGAAGAGACCCAGTACTTC.

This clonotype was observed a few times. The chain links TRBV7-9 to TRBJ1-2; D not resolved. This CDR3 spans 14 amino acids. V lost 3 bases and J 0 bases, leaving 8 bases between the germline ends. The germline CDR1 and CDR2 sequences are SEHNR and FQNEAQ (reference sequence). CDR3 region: CASSLNNPNYGYTF. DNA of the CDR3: TGTGCCAGCAGCTTGAACAACCCTAACTATGGCTACACCTTC.

Here the CDR3 reads CASSLAAGTAYGYTF. CDR3 DNA: TGTGCCAGCAGTTTAGCGGCCGGGACAGCCTATGGCTACACCTTC. The gene calls are TRBV12-3 or TRBV12-4 and TRBJ1-2; TRBD1 aligns across 7 bases. After removal of 0 bases from V and 4 bases from J, the junction contained 5 bases not matched to a gene. This CDR3 spans 15 amino acids.

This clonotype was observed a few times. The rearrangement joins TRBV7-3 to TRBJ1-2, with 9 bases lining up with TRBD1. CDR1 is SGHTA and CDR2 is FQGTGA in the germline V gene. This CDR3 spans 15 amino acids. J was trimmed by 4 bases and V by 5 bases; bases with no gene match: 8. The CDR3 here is CASSNPDRGAYGYTF. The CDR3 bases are TGTGCCAGCAGCAACCCGGACAGGGGAGCCTATGGCTACACCTTC.

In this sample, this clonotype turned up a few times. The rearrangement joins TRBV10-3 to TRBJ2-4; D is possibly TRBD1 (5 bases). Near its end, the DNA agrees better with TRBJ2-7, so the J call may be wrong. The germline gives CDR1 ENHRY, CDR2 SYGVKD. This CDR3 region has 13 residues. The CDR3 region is CAISQTDSYEQYF. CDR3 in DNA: TGTGCCATCAGTCAGACAGATTCCTACGAGCAGTACTTC.

CDR3 coding DNA: TGTGCCAGCAGTAAGGCGGGGCTCGGCTATGGCTACACCTTC. Protein product: CASSKAGLGYGYTF. The chain uses TRBV27 and TRBJ1-2; possible D gene TRBD1, 5 bases. V shed 5 bases and J shed 4 bases, with 14 bases lying between them. Per germline, CDR1 MNHEY and CDR2 SMNVEV (reference sequence). This CDR3 is built from 14 residues.

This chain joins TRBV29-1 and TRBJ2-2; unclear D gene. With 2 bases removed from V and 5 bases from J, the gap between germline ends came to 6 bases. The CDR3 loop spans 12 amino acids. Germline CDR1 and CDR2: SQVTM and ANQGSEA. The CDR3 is CSVEYQTGELFF. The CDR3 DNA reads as TGCAGCGTTGAATACCAGACCGGGGAGCTGTTTTTT.

The CDR3 sequence is CASSQVFRGSDEQYF. The CDR3 DNA reads as TGCGCCAGCAGCCAAGTCTTTAGGGGATCGGACGAGCAGTACTTC. The V and J genes are TRBV4-3 and TRBJ2-5; D might be TRBD1 (5 bases). The DNA end is more similar to TRBJ2-7, so the J call may be wrong. In germline, CDR1 is LGHNA, CDR2 YSLEER. The CDR3 spans 15 residues.

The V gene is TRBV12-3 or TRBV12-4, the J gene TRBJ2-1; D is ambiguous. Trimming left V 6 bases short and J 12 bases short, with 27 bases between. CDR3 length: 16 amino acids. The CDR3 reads CASSSSGNLIMEGQFF. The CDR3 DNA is TGTGCCAGCAGCTCCTCTGGGAATCTCATAATGGAAGGGCAGTTCTTC.

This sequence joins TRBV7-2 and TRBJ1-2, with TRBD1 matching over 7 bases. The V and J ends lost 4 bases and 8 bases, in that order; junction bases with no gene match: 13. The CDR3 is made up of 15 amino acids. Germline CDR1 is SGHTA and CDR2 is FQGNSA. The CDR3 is CASSSDTYRGGGYTF. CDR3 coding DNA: TGTGCCAGCAGCTCTGACACTTACAGGGGAGGGGGCTACACCTTC.

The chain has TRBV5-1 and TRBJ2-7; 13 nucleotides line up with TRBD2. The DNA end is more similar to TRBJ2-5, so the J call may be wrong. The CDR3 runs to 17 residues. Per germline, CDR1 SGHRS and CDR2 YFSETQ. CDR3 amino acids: CASSPGLAGLLEETQYF. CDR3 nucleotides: TGCGCCAGCAGTCCGGGACTAGCGGGGTTACTGGAGGAGACCCAGTACTTC.

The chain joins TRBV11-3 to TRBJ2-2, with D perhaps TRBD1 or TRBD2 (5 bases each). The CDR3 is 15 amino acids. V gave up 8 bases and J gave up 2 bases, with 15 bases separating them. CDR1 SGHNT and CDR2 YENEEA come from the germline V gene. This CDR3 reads CASQTGTLNTGELFF. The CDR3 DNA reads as TGTGCCAGCCAAACCGGGACGCTAAACACCGGGGAGCTGTTTTTT.

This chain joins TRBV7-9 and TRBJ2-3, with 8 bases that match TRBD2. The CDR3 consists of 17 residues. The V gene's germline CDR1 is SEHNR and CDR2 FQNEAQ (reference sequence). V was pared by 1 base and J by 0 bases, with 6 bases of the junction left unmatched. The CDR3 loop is CASSLELSSGSTDTQYF. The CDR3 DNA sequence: TGTGCCAGCAGCTTAGAGCTCTCTAGCGGGAGCACAGATACGCAGTATTTT.